The entry that follows covers one T cell receptor (beta chain) sequence. Antigen unknown. Deletions cut 0 bases from V and 4 bases from J, with 13 bases between. This CDR3 region has 16 residues. The germline V gene encodes CDR1 MNHEY and CDR2 SVGAGI. In the naive CD8 group, cells lacked CD45RO and were positively selected for CCR7, so terminally differentiated effector memory CD45RA+ cells were left out. Nashville, Tennessee was home to all donors, each a Caucasian adult. Deep-level assay runs were performed. Clones were read by immunoSEQ multiplex PCR, and TCRdb kept only the in-frame ones, dropping some. Of 1.5 million to 2.5 million clones in the sample, roughly 94% were seen once. This entry comes from a study of shared clonotypes between healthy human individuals. Overall study findings and caveats: Some naive CD4 clonotypes, around 5%, turned up in common across several donors.

The V and J genes are TRBV6-5 and TRBJ2-1, with D tentatively TRBD1 (6 bases). This receptor was taken from a man aged 18 to 35 in good health. Sequenced material: naive CD8+ T cells sorted from blood. CDR3 loop: CASSYSHRAMYNEQFF. The CDR3 nucleotides read TGTGCCAGCAGTTACTCGCACAGGGCCATGTACAATGAGCAGTTCTTC.